These T cell receptor beta chains were read from a single sample in a study of shared clonotypes between healthy human individuals. Profiling relied on immunoSEQ multiplex PCR, and the TCRdb table lists in-frame clones only, not all of them. The sample shows about 490,000 clones, around 80% of them seen only once. Sequenced input: PBMCs. These receptors originate from a woman in her thirties or forties in good health. Some clones in this sample may be carry-over from other donors' samples. CDR3s include the opening cysteine and the closing phenylalanine or tryptophan. A D gene is named only where the DNA matches it firmly. Part of the rows lack a size; the others show once, few, many or a class for expanded clones.

TRBV9	-	TRBJ1-1	-	CASSVNSNTEAFF	TGTGCCAGCAGCGTCAATTCGAACACTGAAGCTTTCTTT
TRBV30	-	TRBJ2-3	few	CAWTSGTDTQYF	TGTGCCTGGACTAGCGGCACAGATACGCAGTATTTT
TRBV28	-	TRBJ1-2	-	CASSMMDIYGYTF	TGTGCCAGCAGTATGATGGATATTTATGGCTACACCTTC
TRBV2	-	TRBJ1-3	-	CASSEYRGNTIYF	TGTGCCAGCAGTGAATACCGGGGTAACACCATATATTTT
TRBV19	-	TRBJ2-7	-	CASSPRTGKFSYEQYF	TGTGCCAGTAGTCCCCGAACAGGGAAGTTTTCCTACGAGCAGTACTTC
TRBV2	TRBD2	TRBJ2-5	-	CASRPGTSEETQYF	TGTGCCAGCAGACCTGGGACTAGCGAAGAGACCCAGTACTTC
TRBV7-3	-	TRBJ1-1	-	CASSSLLNRVFTEAFF	TGTGCCAGCAGTTCCCTTCTAAACAGGGTCTTCACTGAAGCTTTCTTT
TRBV9	TRBD1	TRBJ1-3	-	CASSPTGQGVGNTIYF	TGTGCCAGCAGCCCCACCGGACAGGGGGTTGGAAACACCATATATTTT
TRBV10-3	-	TRBJ1-4	-	CAISESLDSATLFF	TGTGCCATCAGTGAGTCTTTGGACAGCGCGACACTGTTTTTT
TRBV4-1	TRBD1	TRBJ2-1	-	CASSQSGGQEVNEQFF	TGCGCCAGCAGCCAATCCGGGGGACAGGAGGTGAATGAGCAGTTCTTC
TRBV5-6	-	TRBJ2-7	-	CASSRTGREYYEQYF	TGTGCCAGCAGCAGAACAGGACGGGAGTACTACGAGCAGTACTTC
TRBV30	-	TRBJ1-5	-	CAWSVHGSNQPQHF	TGTGCCTGGAGTGTACACGGGAGCAATCAGCCCCAGCATTTT
TRBV7-9	-	TRBJ1-1	-	CAGTVGGRENSEAFF	TGTGCCGGCACCGTCGGTGGCAGGGAAAATTCTGAAGCTTTCTTT
TRBV4-1	TRBD2	TRBJ2-5	-	CASSQAQPGGGYQETQYF	TGCGCCAGCAGCCAAGCTCAACCGGGGGGAGGGTACCAAGAGACCCAGTACTTC
TRBV7-9	-	TRBJ1-4	-	CASSLVAGTEKLFF	TGTGCCAGCAGCTTAGTCGCAGGGACTGAAAAACTGTTTTTT
TRBV5-5	-	TRBJ2-7	few	CASSLSRDTYEQYF	TGTGCCAGCAGCTTGAGTAGGGATACCTACGAGCAGTACTTC